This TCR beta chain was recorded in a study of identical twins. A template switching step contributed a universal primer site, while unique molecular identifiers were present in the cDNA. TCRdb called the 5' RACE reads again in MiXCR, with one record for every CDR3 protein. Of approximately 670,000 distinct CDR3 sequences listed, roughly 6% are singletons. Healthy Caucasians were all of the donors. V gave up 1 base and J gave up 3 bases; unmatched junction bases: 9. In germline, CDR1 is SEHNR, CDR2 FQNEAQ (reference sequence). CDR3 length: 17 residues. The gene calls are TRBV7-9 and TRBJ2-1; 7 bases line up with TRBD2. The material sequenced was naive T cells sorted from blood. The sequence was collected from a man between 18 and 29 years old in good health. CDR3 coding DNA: TGTGCCAGCAGCTTAGATTATGGGAGGGCCTTCTACAATGAGCAGTTCTTC. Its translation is CASSLDYGRAFYNEQFF.